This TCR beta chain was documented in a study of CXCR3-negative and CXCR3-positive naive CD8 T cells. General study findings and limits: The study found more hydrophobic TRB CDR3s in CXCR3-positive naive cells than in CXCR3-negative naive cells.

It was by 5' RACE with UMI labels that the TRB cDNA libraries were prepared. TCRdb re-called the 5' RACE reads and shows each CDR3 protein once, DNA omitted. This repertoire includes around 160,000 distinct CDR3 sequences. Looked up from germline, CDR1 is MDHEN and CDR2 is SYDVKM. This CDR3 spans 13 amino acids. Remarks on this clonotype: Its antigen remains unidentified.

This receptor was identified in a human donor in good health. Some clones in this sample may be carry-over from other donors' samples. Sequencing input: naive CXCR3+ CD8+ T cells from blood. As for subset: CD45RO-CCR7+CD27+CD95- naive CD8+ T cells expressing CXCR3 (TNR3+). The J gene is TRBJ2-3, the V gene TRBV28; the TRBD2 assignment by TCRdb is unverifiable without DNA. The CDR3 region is CAVAGGGTDTQYF.